This entry concerns a single TCR beta chain. No antigen is known for it. No base quality information exists; no much larger clone differs at one position. Donors formed part of the validation cohort, which comprised 120 subjects and was distinct from the first cohort of 690 or so subjects. This record belongs to a study of cytomegalovirus exposure and HLA in healthy donors (dated by TCRdb to about 2017). In terms of the full investigation: According to a later analysis, one platform produced both the 100 to 150 validation repertoires and the 550 to 800 repertoires of the first cohort. To predict cytomegalovirus infection status, the study combined high-throughput TCR immunosequencing, statistical association of individual TCRs with disease status, and machine learning. The aim of the study was to test whether cataloging public T cell receptors could identify signatures of past pathogen exposure. A separate validation cohort of approximately 130 different subjects was used in addition to the roughly 700-subject first cohort. Here is what the overall study found, with its caveats: A later analysis found that TCRs clustered in the first cohort also tended to co-occur in the approximately 120 validation repertoires, with 94% of cluster scores above 0. A later analysis had no HLA typing for the validation cohort, so co-occurrence there was scored across all 120 repertoires. The authors suggested that the approach could potentially be generalized to other disease states and immunological phenotypes. In the study, 150 to 200 TCR beta chains were listed as associated with cytomegalovirus. In vitro tests confirmed that a few of the cytomegalovirus-associated TCR beta chains recognize cytomegalovirus antigens. The classifier was reported to diagnose cytomegalovirus status with high specificity and sensitivity in both the original cohort and the validation cohort. While some public TCRs were present in many individuals, most TCR sequences turned up only very rarely across donors.

V loses 6 bases at its end and J loses 8 bases; junction bases beyond the gene matches: 12. CDR1 and CDR2, per the germline V gene, are MNHNS and SASEGT. Including the terminal cysteine and phenylalanine, the CDR3 comprises 15 residues. Only the CDR3 portion is preserved as DNA: 45 bases, with reading frame beginning at the first base. Libraries were constructed by the immunoSEQ multiplex PCR assay. The original methods were these. To diagnose cytomegalovirus status from the catalog of TCR beta chain sequences, a statistical classification framework was built. This is the immuneACCESS table as TCRdb keeps it, with only in-frame sequences that have V and J called. A part of the clones is gone; compared with another copy, unresolved V genes explain less than half, and the rest is unexplained. That table furnishes V, J and clone size, whereas the DNA furnished D and trimming. In all, the sample holds about 280,000 clones, and 70% to 90% of those were seen once. About 0.9% of the sample rests with the top ten.

The sequenced sample consisted of PBMCs. The receptor chain draws on TRBV6-1 and TRBJ1-2, with 10 junctional bases fitting TRBD1. The TCR sequence derives from a woman between 18 and 30 years old in good health and CMV-seronegative. The nucleotide sequence reads as follows: TGTGCCAGCAGCACGACAGGGGGCAATGAGCGGGGCTACACCTTC. It is translated as CASSTTGGNERGYTF.